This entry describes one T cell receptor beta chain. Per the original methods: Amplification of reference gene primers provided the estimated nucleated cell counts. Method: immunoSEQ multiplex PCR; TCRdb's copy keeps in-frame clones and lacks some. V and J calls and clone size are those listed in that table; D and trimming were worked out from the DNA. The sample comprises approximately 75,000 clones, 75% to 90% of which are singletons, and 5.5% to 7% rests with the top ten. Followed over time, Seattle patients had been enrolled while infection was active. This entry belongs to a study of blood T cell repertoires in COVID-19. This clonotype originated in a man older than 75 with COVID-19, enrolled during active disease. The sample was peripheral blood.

CDR3 bases: TGCGCCAGCAGCTCCGCGGAGGCCAAAAACATTCAGTACTTC. Residues: CASSSAEAKNIQYF. The gene calls are TRBV5-1 and TRBJ2-4; D unresolved. Trimming took 3 bases from V and 1 from J, leaving 8 bases between them. The CDR3 spans 14 residues. Germline assignment: CDR1 SGHRS and CDR2 YFSETQ.